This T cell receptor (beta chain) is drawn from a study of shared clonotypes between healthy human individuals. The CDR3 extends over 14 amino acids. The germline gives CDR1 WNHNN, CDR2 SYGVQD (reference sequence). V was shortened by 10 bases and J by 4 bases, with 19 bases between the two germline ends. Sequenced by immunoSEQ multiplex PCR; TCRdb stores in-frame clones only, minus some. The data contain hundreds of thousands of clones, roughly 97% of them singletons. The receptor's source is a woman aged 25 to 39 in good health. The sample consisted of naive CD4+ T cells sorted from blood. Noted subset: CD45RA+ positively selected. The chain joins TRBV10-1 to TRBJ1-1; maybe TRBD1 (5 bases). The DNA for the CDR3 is TGCGCCACCAAGCCGGGGGGACTCGGCACTGAAGCTTTCTTT. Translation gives CATKPGGLGTEAFF.